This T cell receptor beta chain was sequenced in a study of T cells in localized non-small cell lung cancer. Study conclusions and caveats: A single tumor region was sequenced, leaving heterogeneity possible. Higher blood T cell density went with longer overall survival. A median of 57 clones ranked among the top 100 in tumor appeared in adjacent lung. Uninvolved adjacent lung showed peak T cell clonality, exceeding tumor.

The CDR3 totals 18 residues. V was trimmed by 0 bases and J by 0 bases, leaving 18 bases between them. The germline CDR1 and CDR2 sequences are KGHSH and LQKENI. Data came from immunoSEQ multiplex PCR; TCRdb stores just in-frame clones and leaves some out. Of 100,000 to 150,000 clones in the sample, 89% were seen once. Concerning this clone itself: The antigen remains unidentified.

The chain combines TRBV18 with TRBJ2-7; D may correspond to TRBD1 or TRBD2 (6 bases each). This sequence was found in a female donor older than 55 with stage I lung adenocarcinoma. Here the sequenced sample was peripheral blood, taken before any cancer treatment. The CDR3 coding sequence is TGTGCCAGCTCACCACCGGGGAGAGGGGGGTTGGGCTCCTACGAGCAGTACTTC. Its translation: CASSPPGRGGLGSYEQYF.